This T cell receptor beta chain was profiled in a study of regulatory T cells in long-lasting Graves disease. Study-wide results and limits: Authors noted too few samples as a limitation.

The V segment lost 10 bases and the J segment 6 bases; nucleotides outside the gene matches: 9. This CDR3 is 13 amino acids long. Germline CDR1 and CDR2: PRHDT and FYEKMQ (reference sequence). Time point of the sample: persistent/refractory GD, antithyroid drugs over 5 years with positive TRAb. The authors made the TCR library using RNA they extracted from PBMCs. The authors diagnosed Graves' disease using American Thyroid Association guidelines. Library construction for TCR beta used iRepertoire HTBI primers and Arm-PCR of CDR3 regions. TCRdb ran MiXCR on the multiplex PCR reads and lists one entry per CDR3 protein. The sample carries 400,000 to 600,000 distinct CDR3 sequences, roughly a fifth recorded once. This clonotype turned up a few times. Its antigen remains unknown.

The V gene is TRBV13, the J gene TRBJ2-5; 9 positions agree with TRBD1. This clonotype was obtained from a female donor with Graves disease. The specimen comprised peripheral blood mononuclear cells (PBMCs), sampled when the disease was refractory, from a patient treated with antithyroid drugs. The CDR3 loop is CANPGTGKKTQYF. As DNA, the CDR3 is TGTGCCAATCCGGGGACAGGGAAAAAGACCCAGTACTTC. Full variable domain (missing parts from reference TRBV13 and TRBJ2-5): AAGVIQSPRHLIKEKRETATLKCYPIPRHDTVYWYQQGPGQDPQFLISFYEKMQSDKGSIPDRFSAQQFSDYHSELNMSSLELGDSALYFCANPGTGKKTQYFGPGTRLLVL.